This TCR beta chain emerged from a study of breast tumors, draining lymph nodes, adjacent tissues. General study points: That most tumor T cells come from lymph nodes remained unproven. Findings are consistent with lymph node origin and intratumoral expansion of most tumor T cells. Compared with basal-like, luminal-like tumors shared significantly more repertoire with nontumor tissue. Tumors had less TCR diversity than lymph nodes, more than nontumor tissue.

TCRdb reanalysed the multiplex PCR reads using MiXCR and keeps one entry per CDR3 protein. The table has about 47,000 distinct CDR3 sequences, 23% seen once. The CDR3 contains 14 residues. Germline lookup yields CDR1 SGDLS and CDR2 YYNGEE. Trimming left V 0 bases short and J 3 bases short, with 8 bases between. The table lists this clonotype with a few counts. Its antigen is unknown. The TCR comes from a female donor with breast cancer. Some clones in this sample may be carry-over from other donors' samples. Sequenced material: breast tumor tissue. The rearrangement links TRBV9 to TRBJ2-3; D not certain. This chain's CDR3 is CASSVDSETDTQYF. DNA of the CDR3: TGTGCCAGCAGCGTAGACAGCGAGACAGATACGCAGTATTTT. Together with reference TRBV9 and TRBJ2-3, the CDR3 gives the full variable domain: DSGVTQTPKHLITATGQRVTLRCSPRSGDLSVYWYQQSLDQGLQFLIQYYNGEERAKGNILERFSAQQFPDLHSELNLSSLELGDSALYFCASSVDSETDTQYFGPGTRLTVL.